The 11 T cell receptor beta chains below all came from one sample that was sequenced in a study of blood T cell repertoires in COVID-19. TCRdb keeps only in-frame clones here, not all; method: immunoSEQ multiplex PCR. The data show 77,000 or so clones, around 83% seen once. The specimen sequenced was peripheral blood. These receptor sequences come from an elderly man with acute or convalescent COVID-19.

V is TRBV5-8 and J is TRBJ2-3, with 11 bases that match TRBD1. The germline V gene encodes CDR1 SGHTS and CDR2 YDEGEE. V lost 0 bases, J lost 4 bases, and 10 bases stayed unmatched. The CDR3 covers 18 residues. The CDR3 DNA is TGTGCCAGCAGCTTGGAGCCCGCGGGACAGGGGGTTCCAGATACGCAGTATTTT. Amino acids: CASSLEPAGQGVPDTQYF.

This chain connects TRBV28 to TRBJ2-2, with a possible D match to TRBD1 (6 bases). CDR1 is MDHEN, CDR2 SYDVKM, per germline. Trimming removed 6 bases at V and 0 bases at J, with 14 bases between. The CDR3 runs to 16 residues. The CDR3 nucleotides are TGTGCCAGCAGCCGGTACAGGGTAACGAACACCGGGGAGCTGTTTTTT. It specifies CASSRYRVTNTGELFF.

The rearrangement links TRBV7-9 to TRBJ1-2, with D perhaps matching TRBD1 (5 bases). Per germline, CDR1 SEHNR and CDR2 FQNEAQ (reference sequence). V was cut by 7 bases and J by 2 bases, with 20 bases left in between. The length of the CDR3 is 16 residues. CDR3 region: CASTLYAGTRNYGYTF. The CDR3 DNA is TGTGCCAGCACCCTTTACGCGGGGACCAGAAACTATGGCTACACCTTC.

The chain has TRBV7-9 and TRBJ2-2; possibly TRBD1 for D (5 bases). This CDR3 spans 17 amino acids. Germline V gene data show CDR1 as SEHNR and CDR2 as FQNEAQ (reference sequence). V lost 5 bases, J lost 2 bases, and 18 bases lay in between. The CDR3 loop reads CASSHSQGVPNTGELFF. Here the CDR3 DNA reads TGTGCCAGCAGCCACTCCCAGGGTGTCCCCAACACCGGGGAGCTGTTTTTT.

This sequence joins TRBV7-3 and TRBJ2-2; D is unclear. Trimming shortened V by 2 bases and J by 8 bases, and 9 bases separated the two germline ends. This CDR3 spans 13 amino acids. From germline, CDR1 is SGHTA and CDR2 FQGTGA. In nucleotides, the CDR3 is TGTGCCAGCAGCTTATTAGCCCAAGGGGAGCTGTTTTTT. This gives the protein CASSLLAQGELFF. The variable domain in full, with the rest retrieved from reference TRBV7-3 and TRBJ2-2, is GAGVSQTPSNKVTEKGKYVELRCDPISGHTALYWYRQSLGQGPEFLIYFQGTGAADDSGLPNDRFFAVRPEGSVSTLKIQRTERGDSAVYLCASSLLAQGELFFGEGSRLTVL.

The rearrangement joins TRBV5-8 to TRBJ2-7; 13 bases align to TRBD2. The germline CDR1 and CDR2 sequences are SGHTS and YDEGEE. The V segment lost 2 bases and the J segment 4 bases; nucleotides outside the gene matches: 9. The CDR3 contains 17 residues. This CDR3 reads CASSFGTSGRAEYEQYF. The CDR3 DNA reads as TGTGCCAGCAGCTTCGGTACTAGCGGGAGGGCCGAGTACGAGCAGTACTTC.

The rearrangement links TRBV6-5 to TRBJ2-7; D is possibly TRBD2 (6 bases). CDR3 length: 12 amino acids. The germline gives CDR1 MNHEY, CDR2 SVGAGI. V was pared by 6 bases and J by 4 bases, with 10 bases between. CDR3 region: CASSLRGYEQYF. The DNA for the CDR3 is TGTGCCAGCAGCCTTCGGGGGTACGAGCAGTACTTC.

The chain couples TRBV21-1 to TRBJ2-6; TRBD2 is taken as the D call from the table, unchecked against the DNA. TRBV21-1 is a known pseudogene. The CDR3 consists of 16 residues. CDR3 sequence: CASSKGGCNGANVLTF. In nucleotides, the CDR3 is TGTGCCAGCAGCAAGGGAGGGTGCAACGGGGCCAACGTCCTGACTTTC.

This chain links TRBV5-4 with TRBJ1-3; no reliable D call. Germline CDR1 SGHNT, CDR2 YYREEE (reference sequence). With 3 bases removed from V and 0 bases from J, the gap between germline ends came to 7 bases. This CDR3 has 14 amino acids. CDR3 sequence (DNA): TGTGCCAGCAGCTCCTATGCCTCTGGAAACACCATATATTTT. Translated: CASSSYASGNTIYF.

This clone was counted a single time. The chain uses TRBV3-1 (or the pseudogene TRBV3-2) and TRBJ1-6, with a weak D call TRBD1 (5 bases). CDR1 and CDR2 (germline): LGHDT, YNNKEL (reference sequence). Trimming took off 3 bases at V and 7 bases at J, with 13 bases between the two ends. The CDR3 extends over 15 amino acids. The CDR3 here is CASSQFLTANSPLHF. CDR3 in DNA: TGTGCCAGCAGCCAGTTCTTGACAGCCAATTCACCCCTCCACTTT.

This chain's CDR3 is CASSIGGAYEQYF. The DNA for the CDR3 is TGTGCCAGCAGTATTGGGGGGGCCTACGAGCAGTACTTC. The chain combines TRBV28 with TRBJ2-7, with TRBD2 matching 7 bases. The length of the CDR3 is 13 residues. V was pared by 5 bases and J by 2 bases, with 3 bases of the junction left unmatched. Germline loops: CDR1 MDHEN, CDR2 SYDVKM.